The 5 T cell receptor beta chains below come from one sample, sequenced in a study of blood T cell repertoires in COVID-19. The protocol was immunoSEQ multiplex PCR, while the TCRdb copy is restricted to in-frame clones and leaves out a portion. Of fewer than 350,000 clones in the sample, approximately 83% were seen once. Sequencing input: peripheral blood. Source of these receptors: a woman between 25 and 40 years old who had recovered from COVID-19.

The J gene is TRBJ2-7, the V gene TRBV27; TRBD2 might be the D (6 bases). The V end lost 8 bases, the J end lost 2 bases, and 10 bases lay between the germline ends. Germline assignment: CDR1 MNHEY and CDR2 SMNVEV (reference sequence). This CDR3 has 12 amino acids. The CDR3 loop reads CASCGITYEQYF. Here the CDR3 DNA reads TGTGCCAGCTGCGGGATCACCTACGAGCAGTACTTC.

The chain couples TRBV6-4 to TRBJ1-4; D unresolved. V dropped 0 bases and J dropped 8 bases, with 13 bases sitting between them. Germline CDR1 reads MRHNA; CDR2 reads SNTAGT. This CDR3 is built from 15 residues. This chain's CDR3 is CASSDSISGSEKLFF. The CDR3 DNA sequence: TGTGCCAGCAGTGACTCGATTTCGGGAAGCGAAAAACTGTTTTTT.

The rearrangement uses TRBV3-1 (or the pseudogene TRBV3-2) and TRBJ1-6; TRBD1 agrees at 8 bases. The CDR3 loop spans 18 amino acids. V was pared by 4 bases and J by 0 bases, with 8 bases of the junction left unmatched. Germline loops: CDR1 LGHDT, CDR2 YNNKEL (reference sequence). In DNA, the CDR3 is TGTGCCAGCAGCCCCGGGACAGGATTAAGCTCCTATAATTCACCCCTCCACTTT. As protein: CASSPGTGLSSYNSPLHF.

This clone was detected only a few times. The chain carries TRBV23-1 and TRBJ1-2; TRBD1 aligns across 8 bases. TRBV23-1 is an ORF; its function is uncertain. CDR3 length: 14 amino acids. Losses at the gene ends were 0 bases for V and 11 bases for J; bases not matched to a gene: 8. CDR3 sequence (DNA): TGCGCCAGCAGTCAATCTCGCGGACAGGGTCGGTACACCTTC. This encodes CASSQSRGQGRYTF.

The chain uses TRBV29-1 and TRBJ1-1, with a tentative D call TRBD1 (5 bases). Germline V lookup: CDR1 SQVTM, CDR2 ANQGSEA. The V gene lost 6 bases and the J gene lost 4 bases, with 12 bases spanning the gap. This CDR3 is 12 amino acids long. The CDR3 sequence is CSVLTGSTEAFF. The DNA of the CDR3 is TGCAGCGTCCTCACAGGATCCACTGAAGCTTTCTTT.